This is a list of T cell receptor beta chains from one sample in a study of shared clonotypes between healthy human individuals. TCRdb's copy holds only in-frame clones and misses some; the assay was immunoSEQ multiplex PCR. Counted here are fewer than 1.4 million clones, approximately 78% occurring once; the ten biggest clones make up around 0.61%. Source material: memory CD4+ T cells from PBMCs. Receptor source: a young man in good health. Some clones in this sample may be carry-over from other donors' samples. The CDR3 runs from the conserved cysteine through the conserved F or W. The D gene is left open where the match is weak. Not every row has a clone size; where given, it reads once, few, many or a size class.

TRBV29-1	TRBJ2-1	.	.	TGCAGCGTTGTAAAGGGGGGATTCTACAATGAGCAGTTCTTC	CSVVKGGFYNEQFF
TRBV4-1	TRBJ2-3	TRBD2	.	TGCGCCAGCAGCCAAGACGGGAGGGGGGCAGATACGCAGTATTTT	CASSQDGRGADTQYF
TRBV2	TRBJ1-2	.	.	TGTGCCAGCAGTGATCGAAGTTACGGCTACACCTTC	CASSDRSYGYTF
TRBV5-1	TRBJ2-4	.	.	TGCGCCAGCAGCTTCCGGGCCTCAGGGGACATTCAGTACTTC	CASSFRASGDIQYF
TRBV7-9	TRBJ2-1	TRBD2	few	TGTGCCAGCCTAGCGGGAGTTGGTTCCTACAATGAGCAGTTCTTC	CASLAGVGSYNEQFF
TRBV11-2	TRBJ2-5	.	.	TGTGCCAGCAGCTCAGGCACTACAGAGACCCAGTACTTC	CASSSGTTETQYF
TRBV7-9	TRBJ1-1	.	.	TGTGCCAGCAGCCGGCTGTCTGAAGCTTTCTTT	CASSRLSEAFF
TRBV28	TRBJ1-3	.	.	TGTGCCAGCAGAACGCAGGGCCTCTCTGGAAACACCATATATTTT	CASRTQGLSGNTIYF
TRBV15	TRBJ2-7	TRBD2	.	TGTGCCACCAGCAGAGATACCCCCACGGGGGAGGGCCCACTTTACGCCGTCAAGTACTTC	CATSRDTPTGEGPLYAVKYF
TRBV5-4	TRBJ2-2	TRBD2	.	TGTGCCAGCAGCGCCGGGACTAGAGGCACCGGGGAGCTGTTTTTT	CASSAGTRGTGELFF
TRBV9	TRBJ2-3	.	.	TGTGCCAGCAGCGTAGGGCTGGGGGCGGGAGATACGCAGTATTTT	CASSVGLGAGDTQYF
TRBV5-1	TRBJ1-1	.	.	TGCGCCAGCAGCGATACAGGGTCCACTGAAGCTTTCTTT	CASSDTGSTEAFF
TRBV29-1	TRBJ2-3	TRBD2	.	TGCAGCGTCGCCGGACTAGCGGGAGGAGGGACGCAGTATTTT	CSVAGLAGGGTQYF
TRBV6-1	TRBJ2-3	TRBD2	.	TGTGCCAGCAGTGAAGCGATTCCGGGACTAGCGGGAGGGTGGGCAGATACGCAGTATTTT	CASSEAIPGLAGGWADTQYF
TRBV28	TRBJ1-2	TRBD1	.	TGTGCCAGCAGTTTACTACGGGACAGCTATGGCTACACCTTC	CASSLLRDSYGYTF
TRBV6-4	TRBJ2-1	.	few	TGTGCCAGCAGTGACTCGGCGGGGTCCTACAATGAGCAGTTCTTC	CASSDSAGSYNEQFF
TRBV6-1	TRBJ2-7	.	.	TGTGCCATTTCGTCCCAACTGGGTCGGGAGCAGTACTTC	CAISSQLGREQYF